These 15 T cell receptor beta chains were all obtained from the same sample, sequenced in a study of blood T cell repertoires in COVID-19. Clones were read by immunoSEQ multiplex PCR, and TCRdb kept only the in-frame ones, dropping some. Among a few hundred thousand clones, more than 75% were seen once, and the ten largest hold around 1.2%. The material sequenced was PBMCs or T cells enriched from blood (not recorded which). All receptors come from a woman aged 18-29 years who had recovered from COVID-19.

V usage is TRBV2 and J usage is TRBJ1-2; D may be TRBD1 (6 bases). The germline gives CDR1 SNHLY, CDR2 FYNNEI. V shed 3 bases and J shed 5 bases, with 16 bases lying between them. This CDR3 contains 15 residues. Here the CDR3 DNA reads TGTGCCAGCAGTGACCTTACAGGGTTAAGGTATGGCTACACCTTC. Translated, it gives CASSDLTGLRYGYTF.

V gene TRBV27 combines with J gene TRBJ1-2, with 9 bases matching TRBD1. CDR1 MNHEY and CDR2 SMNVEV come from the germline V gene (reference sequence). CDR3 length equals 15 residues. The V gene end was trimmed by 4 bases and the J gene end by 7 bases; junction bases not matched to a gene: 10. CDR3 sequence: CASSYHNRGQGGYTF. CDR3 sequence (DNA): TGTGCCAGCAGTTACCATAACAGGGGGCAAGGTGGCTACACCTTC.

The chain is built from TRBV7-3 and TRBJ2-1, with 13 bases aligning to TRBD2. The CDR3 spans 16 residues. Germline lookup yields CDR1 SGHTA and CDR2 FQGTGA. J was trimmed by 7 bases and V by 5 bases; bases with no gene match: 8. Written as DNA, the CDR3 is TGTGCCAGCAGCCCCCGACTAGCGGGGGGACGGAATGAGCAGTTCTTC. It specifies CASSPRLAGGRNEQFF.

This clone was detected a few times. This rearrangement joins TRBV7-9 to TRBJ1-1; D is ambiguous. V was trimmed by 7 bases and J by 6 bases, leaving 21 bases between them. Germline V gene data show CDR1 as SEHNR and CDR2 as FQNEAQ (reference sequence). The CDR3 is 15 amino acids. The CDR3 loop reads CASTRVPTRGAEAFF. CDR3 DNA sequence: TGTGCCAGCACCCGGGTCCCCACTCGCGGAGCTGAAGCTTTCTTT.

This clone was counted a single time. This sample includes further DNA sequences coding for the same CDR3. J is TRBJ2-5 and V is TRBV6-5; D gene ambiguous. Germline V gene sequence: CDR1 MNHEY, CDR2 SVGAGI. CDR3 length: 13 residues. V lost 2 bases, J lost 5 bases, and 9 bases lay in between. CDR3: CASSYGVRETQYF. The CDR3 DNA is TGTGCCAGCAGTTACGGCGTGAGGGAGACCCAGTACTTC.

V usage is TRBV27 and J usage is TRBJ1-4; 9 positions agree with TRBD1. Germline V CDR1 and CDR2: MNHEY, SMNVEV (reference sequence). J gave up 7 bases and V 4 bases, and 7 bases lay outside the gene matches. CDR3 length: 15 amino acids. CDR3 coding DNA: TGTGCCAGCAGTTCCGGGACAGGGCTTCCTGAAAAACTGTTTTTT. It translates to CASSSGTGLPEKLFF.

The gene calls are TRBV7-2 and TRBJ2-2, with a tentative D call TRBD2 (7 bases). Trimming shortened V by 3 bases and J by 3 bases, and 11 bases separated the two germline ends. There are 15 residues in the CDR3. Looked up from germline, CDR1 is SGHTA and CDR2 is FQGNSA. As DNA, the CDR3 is TGTGCCAGCAGCTTCGGGGGGCCAGACACCGGGGAGCTGTTTTTT. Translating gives CASSFGGPDTGELFF.

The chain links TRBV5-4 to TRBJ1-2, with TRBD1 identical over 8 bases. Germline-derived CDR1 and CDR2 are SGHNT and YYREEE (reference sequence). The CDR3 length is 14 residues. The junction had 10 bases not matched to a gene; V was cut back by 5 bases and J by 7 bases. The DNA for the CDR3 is TGTGCCAGCAGAGGGGAGACAGGGGAACCTGGCTACACCTTC. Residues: CASRGETGEPGYTF.

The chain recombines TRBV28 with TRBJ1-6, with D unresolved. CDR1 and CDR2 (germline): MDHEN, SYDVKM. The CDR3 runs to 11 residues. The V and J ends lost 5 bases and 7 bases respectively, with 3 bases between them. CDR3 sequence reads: CASSPNSPLHF. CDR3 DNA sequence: TGTGCCAGCAGTCCGAATTCACCCCTCCACTTT. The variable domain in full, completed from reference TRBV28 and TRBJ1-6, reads DVKVTQSSRYLVKRTGEKVFLECVQDMDHENMFWYRQDPGLGLRLIYFSYDVKMKEKGDIPEGYSVSREKKERFSLILESASTNQTSMYLCASSPNSPLHFGNGTRLTVT.

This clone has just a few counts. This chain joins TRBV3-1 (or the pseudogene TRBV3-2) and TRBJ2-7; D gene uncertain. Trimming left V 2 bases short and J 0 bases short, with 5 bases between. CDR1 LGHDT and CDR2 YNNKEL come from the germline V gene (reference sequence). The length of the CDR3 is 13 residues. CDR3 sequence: CASSQKSSYEQYF. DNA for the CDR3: TGTGCCAGCAGCCAAAAGAGCTCCTACGAGCAGTACTTC.

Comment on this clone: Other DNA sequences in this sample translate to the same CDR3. The CDR3 loop reads CASSLESSYNSPLHF. CDR3 nucleotides: TGTGCCAGCAGCCTAGAGAGCTCCTATAATTCACCCCTCCACTTT. The chain uses TRBV5-4 and TRBJ1-6; D uncertain. The CDR3 runs 15 residues. With 4 bases removed from V and 0 bases from J, the gap between germline ends came to 8 bases. Germline CDR1 is SGHNT and CDR2 is YYREEE (reference sequence).

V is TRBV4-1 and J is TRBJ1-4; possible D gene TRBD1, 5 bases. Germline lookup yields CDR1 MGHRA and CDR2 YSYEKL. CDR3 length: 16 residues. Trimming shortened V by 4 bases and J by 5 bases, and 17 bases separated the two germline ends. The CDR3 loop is CASSPTPGTANEKLFF. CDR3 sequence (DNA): TGCGCCAGCAGCCCCACCCCCGGGACTGCAAATGAAAAACTGTTTTTT.

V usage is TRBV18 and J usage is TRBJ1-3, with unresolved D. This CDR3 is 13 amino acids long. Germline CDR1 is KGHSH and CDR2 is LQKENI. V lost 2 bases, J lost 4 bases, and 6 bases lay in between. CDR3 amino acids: CASSPTSGNTIYF. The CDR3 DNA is TGTGCCAGCTCACCAACGAGCGGAAACACCATATATTTT.

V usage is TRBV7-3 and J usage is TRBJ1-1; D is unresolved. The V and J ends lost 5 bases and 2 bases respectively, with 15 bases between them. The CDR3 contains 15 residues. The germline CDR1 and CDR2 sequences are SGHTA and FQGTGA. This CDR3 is CASSLTPQTNTEAFF. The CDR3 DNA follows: TGTGCCAGCAGCCTCACGCCCCAGACTAACACTGAAGCTTTCTTT. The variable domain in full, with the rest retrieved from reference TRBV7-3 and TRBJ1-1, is GAGVSQTPSNKVTEKGKYVELRCDPISGHTALYWYRQSLGQGPEFLIYFQGTGAADDSGLPNDRFFAVRPEGSVSTLKIQRTERGDSAVYLCASSLTPQTNTEAFFGQGTRLTVV.

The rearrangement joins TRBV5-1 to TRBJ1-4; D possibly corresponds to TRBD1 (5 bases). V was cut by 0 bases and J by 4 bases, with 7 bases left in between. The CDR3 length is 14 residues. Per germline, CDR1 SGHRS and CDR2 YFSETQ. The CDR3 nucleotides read TGCGCCAGCAGCTTGGGACAGAGTAATGAAAAACTGTTTTTT. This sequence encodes CASSLGQSNEKLFF. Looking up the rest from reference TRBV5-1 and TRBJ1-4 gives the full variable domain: KAGVTQTPRYLIKTRGQQVTLSCSPISGHRSVSWYQQTPGQGLQFLFEYFSETQRNKGNFPGRFSGRQFSNSRSEMNVSTLELGDSALYLCASSLGQSNEKLFFGSGTQLSVL.